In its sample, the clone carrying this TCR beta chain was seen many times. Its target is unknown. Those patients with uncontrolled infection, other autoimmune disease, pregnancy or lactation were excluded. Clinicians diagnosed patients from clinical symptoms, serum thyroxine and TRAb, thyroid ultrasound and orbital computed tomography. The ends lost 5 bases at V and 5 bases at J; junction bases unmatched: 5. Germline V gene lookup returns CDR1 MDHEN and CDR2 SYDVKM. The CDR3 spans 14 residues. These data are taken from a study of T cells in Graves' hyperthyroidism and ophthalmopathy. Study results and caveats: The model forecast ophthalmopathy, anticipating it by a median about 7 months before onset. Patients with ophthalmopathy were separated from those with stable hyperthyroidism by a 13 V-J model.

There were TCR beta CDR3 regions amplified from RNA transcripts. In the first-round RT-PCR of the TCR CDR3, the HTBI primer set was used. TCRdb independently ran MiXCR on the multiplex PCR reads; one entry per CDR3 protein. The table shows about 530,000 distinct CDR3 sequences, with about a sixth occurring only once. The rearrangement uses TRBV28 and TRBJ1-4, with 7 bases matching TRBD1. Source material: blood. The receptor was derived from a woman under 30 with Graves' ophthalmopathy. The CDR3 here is CASSPGQFNEKLFF. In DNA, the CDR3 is TGTGCCAGCAGTCCGGGACAGTTCAATGAAAAACTGTTTTTT.